This TCR beta chain was obtained from a study of lymphopenia after photon versus proton radiotherapy. Some clones are missing from TCRdb's copy, which holds only in-frame ones; the method was immunoSEQ multiplex PCR. The data show 65,000 to 90,000 clones, 92% seen once. This CDR3 is built from 13 residues. The germline gives CDR1 MNHNS, CDR2 SASEGT. Between the trimmed V and J ends, which lost 5 bases and 3 bases, there was a span of 11 bases. Findings and limits, study-wide: Proton therapy kept repertoires fairly stable, unlike photons, which gained effector/memory cells. After lymphocyte nadir, photon-treated repertoires showed oligoclonal expansion, especially CD8+ Temra. Only patients who died were analyzed for survival; proton advantage is unproven.

A word on this clone: Its target is not known.

Sample: peripheral blood, taken from a patient treated with photon-based radiotherapy. The chain couples TRBV6-1 to TRBJ2-7, with D tentatively TRBD2 (6 bases). This clonotype was obtained from a woman aged 40 to 50 with cholangiocarcinoma. The CDR3 loop is CASSQDGGYEQYF. Here the CDR3 DNA reads TGTGCCAGCAGTCAGGACGGGGGCTACGAGCAGTACTTC.